The present T cell receptor beta chain was sequenced within a study of OX40 agonist ivuxolimab in advanced cancers. This table comes from immunoSEQ multiplex PCR, and its TCRdb copy is limited to in-frame clones, with some not included. The sample contains 40,000 or so clones, 70% to 90% of which appear only once. Germline V gene sequence: CDR1 MNHNY, CDR2 SVGAGI (reference sequence). This CDR3 is built from 14 residues. V was pared by 2 bases and J by 0 bases, with 7 bases between. The receptor was isolated from an adult with an advanced solid tumor such as melanoma, head and neck, liver or kidney cancer. The chain uses TRBV6-6 and TRBJ1-1; no reliable D call. The source was CD4+ or CD8+ T cells sorted from blood, collected in a trial of the OX40 agonist ivuxolimab. For the CDR3, the DNA is TGTGCCAGCAGTTACAGGGTAATGAACACTGAAGCTTTCTTT. Encoded protein: CASSYRVMNTEAFF.